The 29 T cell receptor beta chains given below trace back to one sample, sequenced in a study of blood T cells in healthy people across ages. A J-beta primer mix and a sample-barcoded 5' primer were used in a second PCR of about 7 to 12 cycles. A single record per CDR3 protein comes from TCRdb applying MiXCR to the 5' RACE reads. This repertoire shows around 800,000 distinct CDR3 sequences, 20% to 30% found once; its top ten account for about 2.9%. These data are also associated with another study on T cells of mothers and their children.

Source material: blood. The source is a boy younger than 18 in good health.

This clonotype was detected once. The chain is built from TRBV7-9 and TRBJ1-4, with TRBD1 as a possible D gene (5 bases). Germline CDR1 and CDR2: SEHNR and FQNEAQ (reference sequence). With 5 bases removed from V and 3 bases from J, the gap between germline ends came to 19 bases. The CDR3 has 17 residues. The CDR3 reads CASSEGTVMNSNEKLFF. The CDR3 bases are TGTGCCAGCAGCGAAGGGACGGTGATGAATTCTAATGAAAAACTGTTTTTT.

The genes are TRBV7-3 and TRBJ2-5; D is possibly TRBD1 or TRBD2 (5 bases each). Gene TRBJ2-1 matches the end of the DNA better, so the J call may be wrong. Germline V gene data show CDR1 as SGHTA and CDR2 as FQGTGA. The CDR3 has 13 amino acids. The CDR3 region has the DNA TGTGCCAGCAGTTGGGGGACCGGCAATGAGCAGTTCTTC. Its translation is CASSWGTGNEQFF.

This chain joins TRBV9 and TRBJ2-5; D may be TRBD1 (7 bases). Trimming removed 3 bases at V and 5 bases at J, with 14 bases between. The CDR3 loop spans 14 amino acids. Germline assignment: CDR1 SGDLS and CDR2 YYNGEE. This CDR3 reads CASSAGGRGETQYF. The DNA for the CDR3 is TGTGCCAGCAGCGCAGGGGGACGGGGGGAGACCCAGTACTTC.

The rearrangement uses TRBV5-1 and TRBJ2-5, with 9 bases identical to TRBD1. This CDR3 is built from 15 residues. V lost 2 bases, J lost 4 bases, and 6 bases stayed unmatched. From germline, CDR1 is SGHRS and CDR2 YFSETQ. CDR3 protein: CASSFTTGGRETQYF. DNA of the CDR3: TGCGCCAGCAGCTTCACTACAGGGGGCAGAGAGACCCAGTACTTC. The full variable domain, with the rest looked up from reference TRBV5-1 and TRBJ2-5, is KAGVTQTPRYLIKTRGQQVTLSCSPISGHRSVSWYQQTPGQGLQFLFEYFSETQRNKGNFPGRFSGRQFSNSRSEMNVSTLELGDSALYLCASSFTTGGRETQYFGPGTRLLVL.

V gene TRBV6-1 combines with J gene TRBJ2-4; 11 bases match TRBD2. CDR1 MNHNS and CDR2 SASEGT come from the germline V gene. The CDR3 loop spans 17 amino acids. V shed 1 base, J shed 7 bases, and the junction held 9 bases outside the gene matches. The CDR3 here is CASSEGGSGGAQNIQYF. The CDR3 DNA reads TGTGCCAGCAGTGAAGGCGGTAGCGGGGGGGCCCAGAACATTCAGTACTTC.

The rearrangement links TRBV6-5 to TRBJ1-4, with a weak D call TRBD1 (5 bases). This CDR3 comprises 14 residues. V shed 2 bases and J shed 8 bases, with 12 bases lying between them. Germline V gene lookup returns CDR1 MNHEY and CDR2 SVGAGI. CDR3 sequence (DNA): TGTGCCAGCAGTTACGGCGGGGGGGGGGAAAAACTGTTTTTT. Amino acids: CASSYGGGGEKLFF.

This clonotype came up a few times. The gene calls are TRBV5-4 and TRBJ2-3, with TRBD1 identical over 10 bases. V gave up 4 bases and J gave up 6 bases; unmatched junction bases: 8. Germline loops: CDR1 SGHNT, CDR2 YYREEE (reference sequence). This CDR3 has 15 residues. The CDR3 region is CASSQATGGRDTQYF. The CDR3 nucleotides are TGTGCCAGCAGCCAAGCGACAGGGGGCCGGGATACGCAGTATTTT.

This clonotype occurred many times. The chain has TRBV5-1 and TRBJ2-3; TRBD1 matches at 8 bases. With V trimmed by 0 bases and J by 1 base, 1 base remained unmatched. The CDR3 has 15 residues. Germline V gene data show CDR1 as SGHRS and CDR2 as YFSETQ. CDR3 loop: CASSLEGQGTDTQYF. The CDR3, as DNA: TGCGCCAGCAGCTTGGAGGGACAGGGCACAGATACGCAGTATTTT. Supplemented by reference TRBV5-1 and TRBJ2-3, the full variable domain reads KAGVTQTPRYLIKTRGQQVTLSCSPISGHRSVSWYQQTPGQGLQFLFEYFSETQRNKGNFPGRFSGRQFSNSRSEMNVSTLELGDSALYLCASSLEGQGTDTQYFGPGTRLTVL.

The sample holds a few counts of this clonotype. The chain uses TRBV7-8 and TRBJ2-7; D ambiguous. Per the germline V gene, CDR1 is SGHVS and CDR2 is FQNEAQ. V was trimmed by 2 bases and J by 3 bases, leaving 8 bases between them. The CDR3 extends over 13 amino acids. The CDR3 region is CASSLKQHYEQYF. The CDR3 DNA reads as TGTGCCAGCAGCTTAAAGCAACACTACGAGCAGTACTTC.

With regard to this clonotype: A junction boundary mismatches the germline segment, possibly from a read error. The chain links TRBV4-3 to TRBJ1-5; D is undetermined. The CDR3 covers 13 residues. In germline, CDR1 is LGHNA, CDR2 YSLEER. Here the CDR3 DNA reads TGCGCCAGCAGCCAAGATCTACTGCAGCCCCCGCATTTT. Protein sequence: CASSQDLLQPPHF.

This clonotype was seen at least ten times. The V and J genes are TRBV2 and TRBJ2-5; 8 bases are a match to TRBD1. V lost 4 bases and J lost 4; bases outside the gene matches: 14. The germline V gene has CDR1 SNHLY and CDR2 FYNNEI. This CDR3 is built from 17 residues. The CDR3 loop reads CASSAGQGRIIRETQYF. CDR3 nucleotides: TGTGCCAGCAGTGCAGGACAGGGACGGATCATTAGAGAGACCCAGTACTTC.

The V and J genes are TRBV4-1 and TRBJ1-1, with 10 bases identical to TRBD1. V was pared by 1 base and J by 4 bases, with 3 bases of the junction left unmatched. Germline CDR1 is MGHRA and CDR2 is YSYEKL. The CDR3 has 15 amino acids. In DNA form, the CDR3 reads TGCGCCAGCAGCCAAGGGGACAGGGGTGGCACTGAAGCTTTCTTT. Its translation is CASSQGDRGGTEAFF.

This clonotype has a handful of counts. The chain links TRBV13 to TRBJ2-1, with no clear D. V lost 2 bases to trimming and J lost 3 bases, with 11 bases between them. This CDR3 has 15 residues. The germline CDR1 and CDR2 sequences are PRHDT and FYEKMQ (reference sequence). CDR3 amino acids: CASSLRSDDYNEQFF. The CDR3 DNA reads TGTGCCAGCAGCTTACGGAGCGATGACTACAATGAGCAGTTCTTC.

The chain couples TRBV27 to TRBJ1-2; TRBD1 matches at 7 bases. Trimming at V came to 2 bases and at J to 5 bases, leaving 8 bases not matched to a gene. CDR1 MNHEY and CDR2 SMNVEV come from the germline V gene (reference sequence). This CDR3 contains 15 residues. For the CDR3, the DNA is TGTGCCAGCAGTTTACTGAGAGGGGGCGCTTATGGCTACACCTTC. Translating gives CASSLLRGGAYGYTF.

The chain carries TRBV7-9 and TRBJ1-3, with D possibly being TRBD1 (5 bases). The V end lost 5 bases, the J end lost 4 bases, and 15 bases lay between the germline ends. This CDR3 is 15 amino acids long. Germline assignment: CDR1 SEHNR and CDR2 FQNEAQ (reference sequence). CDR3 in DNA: TGTGCCAGCAGCCCGGGACTCAGTGCCGGAAACACCATATATTTT. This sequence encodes CASSPGLSAGNTIYF.

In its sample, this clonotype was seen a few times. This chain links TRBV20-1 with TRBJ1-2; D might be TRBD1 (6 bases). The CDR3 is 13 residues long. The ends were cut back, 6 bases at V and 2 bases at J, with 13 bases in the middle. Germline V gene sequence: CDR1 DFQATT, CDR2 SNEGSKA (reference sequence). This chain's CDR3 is CSAQGPSNYGYTF. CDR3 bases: TGCAGTGCCCAGGGGCCGAGCAACTATGGCTACACCTTC.

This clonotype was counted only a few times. CDR3 region: CASTIPGQTYEQYF. The CDR3 region has the DNA TGTGCCAGCACTATTCCGGGACAGACCTACGAGCAGTACTTC. This rearrangement joins TRBV7-9 to TRBJ2-7; 7 bases are shared with TRBD1. V gave up 7 bases and J gave up 2 bases; unmatched junction bases: 8. CDR1 and CDR2 (germline): SEHNR, FQNEAQ (reference sequence). CDR3 length equals 14 residues.

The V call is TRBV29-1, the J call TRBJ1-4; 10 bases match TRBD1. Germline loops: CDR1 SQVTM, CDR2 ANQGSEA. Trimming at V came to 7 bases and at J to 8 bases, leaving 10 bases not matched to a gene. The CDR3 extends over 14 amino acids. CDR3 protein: CSGSGGQGEEKLFF. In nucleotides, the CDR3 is TGCAGCGGCTCGGGCGGACAGGGGGAAGAAAAACTGTTTTTT.

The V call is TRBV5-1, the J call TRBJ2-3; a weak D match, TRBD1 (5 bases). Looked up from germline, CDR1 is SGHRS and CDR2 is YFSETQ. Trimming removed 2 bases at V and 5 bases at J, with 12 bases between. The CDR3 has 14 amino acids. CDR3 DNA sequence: TGCGCCAGCAGCTTTCGCAGGGAAGGAGATACGCAGTATTTT. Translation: CASSFRREGDTQYF.

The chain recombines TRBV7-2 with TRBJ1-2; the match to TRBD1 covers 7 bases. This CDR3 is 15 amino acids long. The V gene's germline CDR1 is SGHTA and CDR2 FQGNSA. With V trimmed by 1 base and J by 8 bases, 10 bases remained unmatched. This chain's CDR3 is CASSLGPQGTEGYTF. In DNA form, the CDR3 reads TGTGCCAGCAGCTTAGGCCCACAGGGGACAGAAGGCTACACCTTC.

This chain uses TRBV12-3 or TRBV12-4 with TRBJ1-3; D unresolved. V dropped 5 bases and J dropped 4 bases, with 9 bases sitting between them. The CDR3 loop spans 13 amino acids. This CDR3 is CASSPEGGNTIYF. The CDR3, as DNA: TGTGCCAGCAGTCCCGAGGGCGGAAACACCATATATTTT.

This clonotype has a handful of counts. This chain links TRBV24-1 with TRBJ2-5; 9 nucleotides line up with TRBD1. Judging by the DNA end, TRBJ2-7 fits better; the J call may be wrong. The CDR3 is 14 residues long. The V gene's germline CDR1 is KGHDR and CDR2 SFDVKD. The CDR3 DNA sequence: TGTGCCACCCAAAGCGGGACAGGGCGTCACGAGCAGTACTTC. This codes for CATQSGTGRHEQYF.

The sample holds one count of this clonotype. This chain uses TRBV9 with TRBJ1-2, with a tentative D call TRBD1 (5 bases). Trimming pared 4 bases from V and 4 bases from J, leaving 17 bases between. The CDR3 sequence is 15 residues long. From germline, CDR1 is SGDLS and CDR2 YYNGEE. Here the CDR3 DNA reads TGTGCCAGCAGCCCCCAGACGGGAGGGGTCTATGGCTACACCTTC. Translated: CASSPQTGGVYGYTF.

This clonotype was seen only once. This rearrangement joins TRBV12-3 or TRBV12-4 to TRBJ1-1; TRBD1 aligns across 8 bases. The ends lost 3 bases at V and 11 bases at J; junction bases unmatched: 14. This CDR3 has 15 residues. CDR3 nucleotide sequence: TGTGCCAGCAGTTTTAGGGTCAGGGGGCAGCAGACGGCTTTCTTT. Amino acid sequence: CASSFRVRGQQTAFF.

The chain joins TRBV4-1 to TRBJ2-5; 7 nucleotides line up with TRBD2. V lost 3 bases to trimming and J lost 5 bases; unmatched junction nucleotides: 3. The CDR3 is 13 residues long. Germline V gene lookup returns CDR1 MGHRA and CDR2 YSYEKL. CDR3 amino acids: CASSQGGFETQYF. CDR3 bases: TGCGCCAGCAGCCAGGGGGGGTTCGAGACCCAGTACTTC.

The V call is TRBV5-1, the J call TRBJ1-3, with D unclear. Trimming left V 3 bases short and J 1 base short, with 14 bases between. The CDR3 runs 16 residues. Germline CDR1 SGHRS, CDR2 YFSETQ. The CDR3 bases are TGCGCCAGCAGCTGGTCGGCATTCGGATCTGGAAACACCATATATTTT. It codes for CASSWSAFGSGNTIYF.

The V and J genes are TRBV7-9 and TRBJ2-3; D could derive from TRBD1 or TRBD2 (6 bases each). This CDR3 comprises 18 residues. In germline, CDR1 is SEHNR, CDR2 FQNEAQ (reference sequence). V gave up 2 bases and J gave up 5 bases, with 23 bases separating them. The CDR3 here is CASSLTTGRWLGGDTQYF. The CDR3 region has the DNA TGTGCCAGCAGCTTAACGACAGGAAGGTGGTTGGGAGGAGATACGCAGTATTTT.

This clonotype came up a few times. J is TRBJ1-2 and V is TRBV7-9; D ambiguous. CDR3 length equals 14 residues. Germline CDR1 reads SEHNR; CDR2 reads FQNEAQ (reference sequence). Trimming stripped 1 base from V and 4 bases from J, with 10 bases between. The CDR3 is CASSLVARAYGYTF. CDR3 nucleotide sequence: TGTGCCAGCAGCTTAGTGGCCCGTGCCTATGGCTACACCTTC.

Here the CDR3 DNA reads TGTGCCAGCAGCTTAGTCTCAGTGCCAACCTACGAGCAGTACTTC. Translation: CASSLVSVPTYEQYF. V is TRBV11-2 and J is TRBJ2-7; D is ambiguous. V was pared by 1 base and J by 2 bases, with 12 bases between. The CDR3 spans 15 residues. Germline CDR1 reads SGHAT; CDR2 reads FQNNGV.